The 17 T cell receptor beta chains reported below all come from one sample, sequenced in a study of post-analysis software for immune sequencing data. These TCRs' antigens remain unknown. Unique molecular identifiers were present in the TCR beta cDNA libraries. TCRdb re-analysed the PCR reads in MiXCR, keeping a single row per CDR3 protein. The data hold 650,000 to 850,000 distinct CDR3 sequences, with approximately 57% observed a single time. Study-wide findings and caveats: Patients used about five TRBV segments, including TRBV5-6, TRBV5-1 and TRBV20-1, more often than controls.

What was sequenced was blood. The receptors shown here come from a girl under 18 with multiple sclerosis.

The rearrangement joins TRBV27 to TRBJ2-3; tentatively, D is TRBD1 (5 bases). The CDR3 is 16 residues long. Trimming took off 3 bases at V and 1 base at J, with 14 bases between the two ends. Germline V CDR1 and CDR2: MNHEY, SMNVEV (reference sequence). The CDR3 DNA follows: TGTGCCAGCAGTTTGTTCCCAGGGTCTGGCACAGATACGCAGTATTTT. It is translated as CASSLFPGSGTDTQYF.

Comment on this clonotype: Compared with germline, one end of the junction differs, possibly owing to a read error. The rearrangement links TRBV20-1 to TRBJ2-1; D possibly uses TRBD1 or TRBD2 (6 bases each). The CDR3 totals 14 residues. From germline, CDR1 is DFQATT and CDR2 SNEGSKA (reference sequence). The CDR3 protein is CSTREGGPYNEQFF. The CDR3 DNA sequence: TGCAGTACTAGAGAGGGGGGTCCCTACAATGAGCAGTTCTTC.

Ten or more counts support this clonotype. The chain couples TRBV5-1 to TRBJ2-7; TRBD2 matches 7 bases. Germline V gene lookup returns CDR1 SGHRS and CDR2 YFSETQ. The CDR3 loop spans 12 amino acids. V gave up 5 bases and J gave up 4 bases; unmatched junction bases: 3. CDR3 loop: CASSEAGYEQYF. CDR3 coding DNA: TGCGCCAGCAGTGAAGCGGGGTACGAGCAGTACTTC.

This chain connects TRBV28 to TRBJ1-1; D remains ambiguous. V lost 2 bases to trimming and J lost 7 bases, with 8 bases between them. Germline V gene lookup returns CDR1 MDHEN and CDR2 SYDVKM. The CDR3 covers 12 residues. The CDR3 DNA sequence: TGTGCCAGCAGTTTAAACGACGGTGAAGCTTTCTTT. Encoded protein: CASSLNDGEAFF.

This clonotype occurred once. The gene calls are TRBV20-1 and TRBJ2-1; D unresolved. With 1 base removed from V and 5 bases from J, the gap between germline ends came to 9 bases. Germline V gene data show CDR1 as DFQATT and CDR2 as SNEGSKA (reference sequence). CDR3 length: 13 residues. The DNA for the CDR3 is TGCAGTGCTAGAGGAGACCCGGACAATGAGCAGTTCTTC. It translates to CSARGDPDNEQFF.

This clonotype came up a few times. This chain uses TRBV12-3 or TRBV12-4 with TRBJ1-5, with TRBD1 matching over 10 bases. The CDR3 sequence is 16 residues long. V dropped 5 bases and J dropped 7; count of bases not matched to a gene: 11. The CDR3 loop is CASSTRDRGSWQPQHF. In DNA, the CDR3 is TGTGCCAGCAGTACCAGGGACAGGGGATCGTGGCAGCCCCAGCATTTT.

V gene TRBV10-3 combines with J gene TRBJ2-7, with D maybe TRBD1 (6 bases). The V and J ends lost 8 bases and 5 bases respectively, with 16 bases between them. The length of the CDR3 is 13 residues. Germline assignment: CDR1 ENHRY and CDR2 SYGVKD. The DNA for the CDR3 is TGTGCCATCTCCAGGGGTCTTCTGGACGAGCAGTACTTC. Protein: CAISRGLLDEQYF.

A few counts support this clonotype. The gene calls are TRBV12-5 and TRBJ2-3, with 7 bases identical to TRBD2. This CDR3 is built from 15 residues. CDR1 is LGHNT, CDR2 FRNRAP, per germline. The V gene end was trimmed by 4 bases and the J gene end by 5 bases; junction bases not matched to a gene: 9. In DNA form, the CDR3 reads TGTGCTAGTGGTTCGGGACTATTTCCGGTAGATACGCAGTATTTT. Protein sequence: CASGSGLFPVDTQYF.

The J gene is TRBJ2-7, the V gene TRBV20-1; TRBD2 matches 9 bases. The V segment lost 6 bases and the J segment 3 bases; nucleotides outside the gene matches: 9. This CDR3 has 14 amino acids. Germline V gene data show CDR1 as DFQATT and CDR2 as SNEGSKA (reference sequence). Here the CDR3 DNA reads TGCAGTGCAACGATAGCGGGAGCTCTCTACGAGCAGTACTTC. This codes for CSATIAGALYEQYF.

V usage is TRBV27 and J usage is TRBJ2-1; TRBD1 aligns across 9 bases. This CDR3 contains 14 residues. Germline V lookup: CDR1 MNHEY, CDR2 SMNVEV (reference sequence). The ends lost 7 bases at V and 9 bases at J; junction bases unmatched: 10. The CDR3 protein is CASTSGTGSSEQFF. Here the CDR3 DNA reads TGTGCCAGCACCTCCGGGACAGGGTCAAGTGAGCAGTTCTTC.

The chain has TRBV7-9 and TRBJ2-5; maybe TRBD1 (6 bases). This CDR3 spans 15 amino acids. CDR1 is SEHNR, CDR2 FQNEAQ, per germline (reference sequence). V lost 8 bases and J 1 base, leaving 17 bases between the germline ends. CDR3 nucleotides: TGTGCCAGCGGATTAAGGACAGCCTTCCAAGAGACCCAGTACTTC. This encodes CASGLRTAFQETQYF. Using reference TRBV7-9 and TRBJ2-5 for the parts outside the CDR3, the full variable domain is DTGVSQNPRHKITKRGQNVTFRCDPISEHNRLYWYRQTLGQGPEFLTYFQNEAQLEKSRLLSDRFSAERPKGSFSTLEIQRTEQGDSAMYLCASGLRTAFQETQYFGPGTRLLVL.

V and J are TRBV5-1 and TRBJ2-6, with D perhaps TRBD2 (6 bases). With 1 base removed from V and 4 bases from J, the gap between germline ends came to 15 bases. Germline CDR1 SGHRS, CDR2 YFSETQ. CDR3 length equals 17 residues. The DNA for the CDR3 is TGCGCCAGCAGCTTGTCCCCTTCGGAGGGGGGGGCCAACGTCCTGACTTTC. This translates into CASSLSPSEGGANVLTF.

A few counts support this clonotype. The V gene is TRBV20-1, the J gene TRBJ2-6; 9 bases align to TRBD2. V shed 0 bases and J 0 bases; nucleotides not matched to a gene: 6. Per the germline V gene, CDR1 is DFQATT and CDR2 is SNEGSKA (reference sequence). CDR3 length: 18 amino acids. This CDR3 reads CSARELLAGHSGANVLTF. CDR3 sequence (DNA): TGCAGTGCTAGAGAACTCCTAGCGGGGCACTCTGGGGCCAACGTCCTGACTTTC.

Remarks on this clonotype: Germline and junction disagree at one end, which may indicate a read error. The chain couples TRBV5-1 to TRBJ2-1; D gene uncertain. CDR3 length equals 17 residues. The V gene's germline CDR1 is SGHRS and CDR2 YFSETQ. The CDR3 sequence is CASSQLVLGPTIHEQFF. CDR3 in DNA: TGCGCCAGCAGCCAATTGGTTCTAGGACCAACCATCCACGAGCAGTTCTTT.

On this clonotype itself: A junction boundary mismatches the germline segment, possibly from a read error. V and J are TRBV5-1 and TRBJ2-1, with 8 bases aligning to TRBD2. The CDR3 sequence is 13 residues long. In germline, CDR1 is SGHRS, CDR2 YFSETQ. CDR3 region: CASSPGLGGEQFF. The DNA for the CDR3 is TGTGCCAGCAGCCCGGGACTAGGAGGGGAGCAGTTCTTC.

The chain recombines TRBV27 with TRBJ1-2, with 8 bases aligning to TRBD1. There are 15 residues in the CDR3. V gave up 4 bases and J gave up 0 bases; unmatched junction bases: 4. Germline values: CDR1 MNHEY, CDR2 SMNVEV (reference sequence). Here the CDR3 reads CASSWTGRANYGYTF. For the CDR3, the DNA is TGTGCCAGCAGTTGGACAGGGCGGGCTAACTATGGCTACACCTTC.

This chain uses TRBV12-3 or TRBV12-4 with TRBJ1-1; D uncertain. V was shortened by 6 bases and J by 4 bases, with 9 bases between the two germline ends. This CDR3 has 12 amino acids. CDR3 in amino acids: CASRRDTTEAFF. The CDR3 coding sequence is TGTGCCAGCAGGCGGGATACCACTGAAGCTTTCTTT.